The clone carrying this TCR beta chain was seen only a few times. As yet, its antigen is unknown. The data belong to a study of cytomegalovirus exposure and HLA in healthy donors. Overall study context: The Caucasian-associated ancestry cluster contained 65% to 85% of the roughly 390 genotyped donors.

Study-level findings and limits: In a later analysis, TCR beta V- and J-gene trimming showed a link to a missense DCLRE1C variant. Productive rates of about 87% or about 30% were seen for most TCR beta V segments in an earlier analysis.

Amplification used 60 Vbeta primers and 13 Jbeta primers. The assay was immunoSEQ multiplex PCR, and TCRdb's table has in-frame clones only and misses some. The table includes over 95,000 clones, around 68% detected once. Trimming shortened V by 5 bases and J by 0 bases, and 14 bases separated the two germline ends. Germline CDR1 is SNHLY and CDR2 is FYNNEI. The CDR3 consists of 17 residues. The V call is TRBV2, the J call TRBJ1-6; D possibly corresponds to TRBD1 (5 bases). The sequencing sample was made of PBMCs. The sequence was obtained from a woman in her thirties or forties in good health and CMV-seropositive. The CDR3 DNA reads as TGTGCCAGCAGTCTGCTCGGCCAGGGCTCCTATAATTCACCCCTCCACTTT. Translation gives CASSLLGQGSYNSPLHF.